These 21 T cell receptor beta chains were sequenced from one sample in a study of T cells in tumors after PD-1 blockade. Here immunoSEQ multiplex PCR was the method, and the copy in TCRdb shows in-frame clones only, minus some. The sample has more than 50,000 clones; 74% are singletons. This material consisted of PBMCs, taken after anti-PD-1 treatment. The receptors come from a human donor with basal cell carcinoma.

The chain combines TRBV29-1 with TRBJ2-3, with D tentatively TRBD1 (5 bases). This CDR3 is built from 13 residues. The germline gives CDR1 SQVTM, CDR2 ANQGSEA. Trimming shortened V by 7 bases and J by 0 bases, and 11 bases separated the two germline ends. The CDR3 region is CSARESSTDTQYF. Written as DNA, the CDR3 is TGCAGCGCCAGGGAATCTAGCACAGATACGCAGTATTTT.

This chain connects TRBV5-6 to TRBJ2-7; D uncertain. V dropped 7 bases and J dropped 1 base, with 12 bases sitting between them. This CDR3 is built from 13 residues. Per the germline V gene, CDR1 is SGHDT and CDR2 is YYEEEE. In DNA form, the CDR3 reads TGTGCCAGCCGTTTGTGGCAGTCCTACGAGCAGTACTTC. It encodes CASRLWQSYEQYF.

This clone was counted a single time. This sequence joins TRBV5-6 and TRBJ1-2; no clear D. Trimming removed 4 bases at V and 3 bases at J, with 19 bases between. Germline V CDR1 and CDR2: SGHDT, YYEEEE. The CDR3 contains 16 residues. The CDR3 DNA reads TGTGCCAGCAGCGTAGCACAGTCCGCTAAATACTATGGCTACACCTTC. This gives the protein CASSVAQSAKYYGYTF.

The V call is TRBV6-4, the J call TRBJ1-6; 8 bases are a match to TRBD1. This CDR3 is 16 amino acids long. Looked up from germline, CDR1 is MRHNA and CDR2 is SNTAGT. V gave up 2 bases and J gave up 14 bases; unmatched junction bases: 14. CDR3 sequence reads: CASSDRADRGLSALHF. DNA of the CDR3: TGTGCCAGCAGTGACCGGGCCGACAGGGGCTTGAGTGCCCTCCACTTT.

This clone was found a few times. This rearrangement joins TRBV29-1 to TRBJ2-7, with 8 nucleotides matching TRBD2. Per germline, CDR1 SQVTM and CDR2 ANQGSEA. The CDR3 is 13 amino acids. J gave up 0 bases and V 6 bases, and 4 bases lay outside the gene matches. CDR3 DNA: TGCAGCGTGACGGGGGGGACCTCCTACGAGCAGTACTTC. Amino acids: CSVTGGTSYEQYF.

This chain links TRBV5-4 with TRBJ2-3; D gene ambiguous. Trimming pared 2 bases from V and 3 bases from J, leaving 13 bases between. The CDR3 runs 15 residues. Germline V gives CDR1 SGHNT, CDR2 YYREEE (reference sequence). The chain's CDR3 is CASSFPLPGTDTQYF. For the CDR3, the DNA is TGTGCCAGCAGCTTCCCGCTCCCTGGTACAGATACGCAGTATTTT.

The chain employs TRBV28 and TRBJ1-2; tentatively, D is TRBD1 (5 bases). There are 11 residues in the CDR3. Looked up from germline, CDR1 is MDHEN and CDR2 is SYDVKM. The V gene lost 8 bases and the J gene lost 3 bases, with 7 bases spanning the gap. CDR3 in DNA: TGTGCCAGCGGGGGTCACTATGGCTACACCTTC. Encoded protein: CASGGHYGYTF.

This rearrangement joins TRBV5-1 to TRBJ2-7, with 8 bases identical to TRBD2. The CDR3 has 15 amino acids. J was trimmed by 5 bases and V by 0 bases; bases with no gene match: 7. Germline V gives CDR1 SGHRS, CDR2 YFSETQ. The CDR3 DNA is TGCGCCAGCAGCTTGGCGGGCGGGGGGATCGACGAGCAGTACTTC. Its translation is CASSLAGGGIDEQYF.

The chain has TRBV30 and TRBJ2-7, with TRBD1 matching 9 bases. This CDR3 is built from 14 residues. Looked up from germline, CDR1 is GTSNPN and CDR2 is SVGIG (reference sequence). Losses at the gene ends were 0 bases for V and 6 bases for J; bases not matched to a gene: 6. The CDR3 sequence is CAWSVQGAGGEQYF. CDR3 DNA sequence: TGTGCCTGGAGTGTACAGGGGGCAGGCGGCGAGCAGTACTTC.

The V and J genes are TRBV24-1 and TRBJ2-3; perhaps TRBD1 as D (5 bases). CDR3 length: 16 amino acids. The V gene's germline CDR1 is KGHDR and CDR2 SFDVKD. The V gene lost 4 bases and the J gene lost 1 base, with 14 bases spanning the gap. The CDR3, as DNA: TGTGCCACCAGTGAAGGGGTGACTCCTGGCACAGATACGCAGTATTTT. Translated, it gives CATSEGVTPGTDTQYF.

The CDR3 protein is CASSEAWENGYGYTF. The CDR3 nucleotides read TGTGCCAGCAGTGAAGCCTGGGAGAATGGCTATGGCTACACCTTC. The V and J genes are TRBV6-1 and TRBJ1-2; no clear D. The CDR3 is 15 amino acids. Trimming took off 0 bases at V and 4 bases at J, with 12 bases between the two ends. CDR1 and CDR2 from the germline V gene are MNHNS and SASEGT.

DNA of the CDR3: TGTGCCTGGAGTGGAGGGGGGCCGGGTGAAAAACTGTTTTTT. Protein sequence: CAWSGGGPGEKLFF. The rearrangement joins TRBV30 to TRBJ1-4; D perhaps matches TRBD1 (6 bases). CDR3 length: 14 amino acids. The germline gives CDR1 GTSNPN, CDR2 SVGIG (reference sequence). V dropped 1 base and J dropped 7 bases, with 13 bases sitting between them.

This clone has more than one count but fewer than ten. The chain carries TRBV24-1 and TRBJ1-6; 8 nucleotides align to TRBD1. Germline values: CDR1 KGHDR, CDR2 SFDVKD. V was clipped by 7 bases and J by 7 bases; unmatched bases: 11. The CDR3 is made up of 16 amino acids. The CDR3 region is CATSLRGPSNNSPLHF. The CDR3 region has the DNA TGTGCCACCAGCCTCAGGGGGCCCTCTAACAATTCACCCCTCCACTTT.

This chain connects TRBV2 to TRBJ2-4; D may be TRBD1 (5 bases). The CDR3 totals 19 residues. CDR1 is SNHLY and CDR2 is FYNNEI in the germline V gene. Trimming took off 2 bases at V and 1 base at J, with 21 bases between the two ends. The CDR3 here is CASSERAPAQGWAKNIQYF. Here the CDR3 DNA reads TGTGCCAGCAGTGAAAGGGCCCCGGCTCAGGGCTGGGCCAAAAACATTCAGTACTTC.

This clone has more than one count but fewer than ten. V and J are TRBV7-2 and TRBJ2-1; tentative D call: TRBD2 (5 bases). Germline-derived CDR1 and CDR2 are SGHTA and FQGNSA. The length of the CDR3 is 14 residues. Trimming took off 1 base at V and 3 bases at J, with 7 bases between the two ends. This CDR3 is CASSLERSYNEQFF. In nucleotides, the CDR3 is TGTGCCAGCAGCTTAGAGCGGAGCTACAATGAGCAGTTCTTC.

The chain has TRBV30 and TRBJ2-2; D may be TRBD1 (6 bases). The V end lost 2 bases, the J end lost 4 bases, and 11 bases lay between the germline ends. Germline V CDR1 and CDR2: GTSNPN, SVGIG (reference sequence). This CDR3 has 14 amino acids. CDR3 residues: CAWSTQGTTGELFF. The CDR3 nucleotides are TGTGCCTGGAGTACACAGGGAACCACCGGGGAGCTGTTTTTT.

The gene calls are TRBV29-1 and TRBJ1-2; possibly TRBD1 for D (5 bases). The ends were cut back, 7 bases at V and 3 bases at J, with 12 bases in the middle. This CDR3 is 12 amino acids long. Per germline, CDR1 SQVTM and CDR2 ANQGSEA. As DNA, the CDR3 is TGCAGCGCGGAGGAGGGGTACTATGGCTACACCTTC. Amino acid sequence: CSAEEGYYGYTF.

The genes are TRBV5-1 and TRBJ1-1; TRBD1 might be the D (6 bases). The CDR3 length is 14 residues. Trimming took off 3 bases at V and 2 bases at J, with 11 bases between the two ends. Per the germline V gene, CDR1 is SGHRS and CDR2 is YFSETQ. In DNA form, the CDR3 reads TGCGCCAGCAGCTACGAGGGGGGCAACACTGAAGCTTTCTTT. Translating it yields CASSYEGGNTEAFF.

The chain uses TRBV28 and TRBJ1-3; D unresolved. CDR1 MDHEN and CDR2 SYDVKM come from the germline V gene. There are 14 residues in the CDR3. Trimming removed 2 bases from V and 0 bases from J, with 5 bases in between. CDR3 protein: CASSLVSSGNTIYF. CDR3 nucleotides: TGTGCCAGCAGTTTAGTAAGCTCTGGAAACACCATATATTTT.

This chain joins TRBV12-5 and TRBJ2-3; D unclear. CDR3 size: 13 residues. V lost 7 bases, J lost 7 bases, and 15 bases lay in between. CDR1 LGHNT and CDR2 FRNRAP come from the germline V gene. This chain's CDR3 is CASELAVTHTQYF. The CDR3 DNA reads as TGTGCTAGTGAACTGGCGGTGACACATACGCAGTATTTT.

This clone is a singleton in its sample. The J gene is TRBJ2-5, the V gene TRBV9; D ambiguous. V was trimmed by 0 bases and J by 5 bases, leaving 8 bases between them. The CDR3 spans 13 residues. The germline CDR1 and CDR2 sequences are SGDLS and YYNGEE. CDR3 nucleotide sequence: TGTGCCAGCAGCGTAGGCAGTCGGGAGACCCAGTACTTC. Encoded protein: CASSVGSRETQYF.